These 8 T cell receptor beta chains came from one sample sequenced in a study of blood T cell repertoires in COVID-19. The repertoire was sequenced with immunoSEQ multiplex PCR; TCRdb's copy has only in-frame clones and lacks some. The data hold tens of thousands of clones, with 88% observed a single time. The sample taken for sequencing was peripheral blood. These receptors came from a human donor in a cohort sampled during active COVID-19.

The V call is TRBV29-1, the J call TRBJ1-1, with TRBD1 identical over 9 bases. Trimming took 6 bases from V and 5 from J; bases not matched to a gene: 10. CDR1 SQVTM and CDR2 ANQGSEA come from the germline V gene. The CDR3 is 14 residues long. DNA of the CDR3: TGCAGCGTCTACAGGGGGCCCGCCGGGACTGAAGCTTTCTTT. Its protein is CSVYRGPAGTEAFF.

The chain uses TRBV13 and TRBJ2-1; 7 positions agree with TRBD2. V shed 5 bases and J 2 bases; nucleotides not matched to a gene: 9. The CDR3 has 16 amino acids. Germline CDR1 PRHDT, CDR2 FYEKMQ (reference sequence). The CDR3 region has the DNA TGTGCCAGCAGCGAAGAGCGGGGTGGTGCCTACAATGAGCAGTTCTTC. This sequence encodes CASSEERGGAYNEQFF.

The V and J genes are TRBV2 and TRBJ1-4, with a possible D match to TRBD1 (6 bases). The length of the CDR3 is 14 residues. Trimming removed 6 bases at V and 5 bases at J, with 13 bases between. Germline V lookup: CDR1 SNHLY, CDR2 FYNNEI. CDR3 region: CASRPDSSNEKLFF. The CDR3 nucleotides are TGTGCCAGCAGACCGGACAGTTCGAATGAAAAACTGTTTTTT.

The chain is built from TRBV5-1 and TRBJ2-2; perhaps TRBD1 as D (6 bases). V was pared by 6 bases and J by 6 bases, with 15 bases between. Germline CDR1 reads SGHRS; CDR2 reads YFSETQ. The CDR3 totals 14 residues. The CDR3 here is CASIKTGPSGELFF. In DNA, the CDR3 is TGCGCCAGCATTAAGACAGGACCGTCCGGGGAGCTGTTTTTT.

This clone was observed a few times. The chain carries TRBV19 and TRBJ1-5, with 10 bases identical to TRBD1. This CDR3 spans 15 amino acids. V was clipped by 9 bases and J by 0 bases; unmatched bases: 5. Germline CDR1 reads LNHDA; CDR2 reads SQIVND (reference sequence). This CDR3 is CASRDRGYSNQPQHF. The CDR3, as DNA: TGTGCCAGCCGGGACAGGGGTTATAGCAATCAGCCCCAGCATTTT.

V and J are TRBV6-5 and TRBJ2-1, with TRBD1 matching over 7 bases. Germline CDR1 is MNHEY and CDR2 is SVGAGI. The CDR3 runs 15 residues. Trimming cost V 6 bases and J 5 bases; bases outside gene matches: 10. The CDR3: CASSRQGGIDNEQFF. In nucleotides, the CDR3 is TGTGCCAGCAGCCGACAGGGTGGTATCGACAATGAGCAGTTCTTC.

This clone was recorded only once. This sequence joins TRBV11-2 and TRBJ1-1; TRBD1 aligns across 10 bases. The CDR3 spans 15 residues. J was trimmed by 3 bases and V by 1 base; bases with no gene match: 2. CDR1 and CDR2 from the germline V gene are SGHAT and FQNNGV. CDR3 coding DNA: TGTGCCAGCAGCTTAGGTGGGACAGGGGACACTGAAGCTTTCTTT. It encodes CASSLGGTGDTEAFF.

The chain links TRBV6-2 or TRBV6-3 to TRBJ1-6, with D hard to call. The V and J ends lost 5 bases and 3 bases respectively, with 14 bases between them. In germline, CDR1 is MNHEY, CDR2 SVGEGT. There are 16 residues in the CDR3. In nucleotides, the CDR3 is TGTGCCAGCAGTCGGCGCGGGGATAGCTATAATTCACCCCTCCACTTT. Its protein product is CASSRRGDSYNSPLHF.